One T cell receptor (beta chain) is described in this entry. It lacks a known antigen. Within one base of it there is no much larger clone, and no base qualities were kept. Libraries came from the immunoSEQ multiplex PCR assay. For the multiplex PCR, a mixture combining 60 forward primers for TCR Vbeta segments and 13 reverse primers for TCR Jbeta segments was used. Amplification of the CDR3 region of rearranged TCR beta genes was performed with a multiplex PCR assay on genomic DNA. The Illumina HiSeq System was used to sequence the amplified TCR beta libraries as 87-base-pair reads. Turning to the authors' computational methods: A later analysis tallied 75 million to 95 million unique TCR beta chains across the roughly 610 repertoires, and around 12 million of those chains were shared by two or more donors. Raw reads were error-corrected and collapsed into unique sequences by a nearest-neighbor algorithm in which closely related sequences were merged to remove PCR and sequencing errors. CDR3 sequences were aligned to IMGT reference sequences to assign V, D and J gene segments. Each retained sequence needed at least a six-nucleotide match to both a V gene segment and a J gene segment. Rearrangements were classified as productive when the CDR3 lacked stop codons and remained in frame with V and J, and all other rearrangements were classified as non-productive. CDR3 was defined by IMGT convention, running from the second conserved V-encoded cysteine to the conserved J-encoded phenylalanine. In an earlier analysis of approximately 590 of the donors, sequences lacking an unambiguous match to a single V gene segment were excluded. An earlier analysis of fewer than 750 of the donors called V segments functional above 56.7% productive rearrangements and segregating when the between-donor standard deviation exceeded 5%. A statistical classification framework was built to diagnose cytomegalovirus status from the catalog of TCR beta chain sequences. V and J gene assignment, in a later analysis, came from comparing TCR nucleotide sequences with IMGT/GENE-DB human TR gene sequences. In a later analysis, CDR3 sequences and most-parsimonious VDJ recombination scenarios were assigned using the TCRdist pipeline. A later analysis defined each TCR beta chain by its CDR3 amino acid sequence plus V-gene family, and excluded reads lacking a unique V-gene family. To address suspected cross-contamination and a sequencing artifact, a later analysis removed 592 highly shared, low-generation-probability nucleotide sequences. In a later analysis, a clonal expansion index for each public chain was calculated from normalized within-repertoire ranks of inferred template counts. A later analysis computed generation probabilities with a VDJ recombination model fitted to out-of-frame rearrangements, and checked the results against IGoR. In a later analysis, hypergeometric tests were used to score TCR-TCR, TCR-HLA and TCR-CMV co-occurrence, with a repertoire-size bias correction applied to TCR pairs. To estimate false discovery rates, a later analysis permuted the HLA or CMV assignments 20 times. In a later analysis, co-occurring TCRs were grouped with DBSCAN, and TCRdist sequence similarity was added when clustering was performed within HLA-allele-positive subsets. Repertoires with fewer than 30,000 or more than 120,000 public chains, plus five repertoires with anomalous nucleotide sharing, were excluded from co-occurrence clustering. TCRdb took over this immuneACCESS table, retaining in-frame rearrangements with V and J assigned. Such tables are incomplete; in checked studies, under half of the missing clones stem from an unresolved V gene, and the remainder is unexplained. The V and J calls and clone size come from that table; D and trimming were worked out from the DNA. This sample holds around 220,000 clones; about 83% were observed only once. About a sixth of the sample lies in the top ten.

The data originate from a study of cytomegalovirus exposure and HLA in healthy donors (dated by TCRdb to about 2017). General notes on the study: According to an earlier analysis of 587 of the donors, 150 million to 200 million T cells yielded approximately 120 million unique TCR beta sequences and about 300 Gb of sequence data. An early release covering about 600 HLA-typed donors comprised about 290 gigabases of sequencing data and tens of millions of unique TCR sequences. Among the roughly 400 genotyped donors, around 81% belonged to the genetic ancestry cluster associated with self-reported Caucasian donors. The study aimed to test whether signatures of past pathogen exposure could be identified by cataloging public T cell receptors. The study used immunosequencing to profile the T cell repertoires of around 600 subjects and linked those repertoires to cytomegalovirus serostatus. Besides the first cohort of roughly 660 subjects, a separate validation cohort made up of roughly 120 different subjects was used. To predict cytomegalovirus infection status, the study brought together high-throughput TCR immunosequencing, statistical association of individual TCRs with disease status, and machine learning. In a later analysis, previously published TCR beta repertoires from roughly 710 donors were re-analyzed and high-resolution HLA genotyping was added so that TCR occurrence patterns could be studied. The later analysis used no new phenotypic data to find candidate immune exposures, relying instead on TCR beta sequences and their occurrence across donors. In an earlier analysis of 550 to 700 of the donors, high-throughput TCR beta sequencing was used to judge whether each TCR beta V gene segment behaved as functional or pseudogenic. Donor age, sex, ethnicity and CMV serostatus were compiled alongside the repertoire data. In a later genetic analysis, genome-wide SNP genotypes for about 55% of the roughly 670 donors were used, and that subset was treated as a discovery cohort. Every repertoire in the discovery cohort had been generated on one and the same sequencing platform. HLA typing included class I and class II loci at four-digit resolution. The number of typed donors differed by locus: about 629-640 for A, B, C, DRB1 and DQB1; 522 for DQA1; 606 for DPA1; and about 450 for DPB1. Roughly 5 DR-DQ haplotypes were handled as single units for association and clustering because linkage in the cohort was strong. Among some 410 genotyped donors of the cohort, an average of approximately 240,000 unique TCR beta nucleotide sequences was sequenced per donor, of which about 19% were non-productive. What the research found in general, with its limitations: In a later genetic analysis, a missense DCLRE1C variant was associated with V-gene and J-gene trimming of TCR beta chains, and the association was replicated in an independent cohort. In a later analysis, most CMV-associated TCR beta chains were found to appear HLA-restricted, with HLA associations seemingly driven largely by CMV exposure. Correlated functional status among segregating V segments might reflect linkage disequilibrium, but an unknown experimental factor could not be ruled out. A later analysis associated 15,000 or so TCR beta sequences with specific HLA alleles at a false discovery rate of 0.05. The study gave a list of around 170 TCR beta chains associated with cytomegalovirus. In a later analysis, the rate of TCR association differed among HLA loci, with DRB1 alleles having the most associated TCRs and HLA-C alleles having the fewest. Because some donors lacked HLA typing at each locus, the association tests relied only on the typed subset. A later genetic analysis reported fewer N-insertions in productive TCRs among donors in an Asian-associated ancestry cluster than the roughly 690-donor mean. According to a later analysis, parvovirus B19, influenza, CMV and Epstein-Barr virus appeared linked to several top co-occurrence clusters. A further reported finding was that TCR beta sequences accurately predicted the HLA-A and HLA-B alleles for most subjects in the first cohort. When HLA alleles, especially DR and DQ, strongly co-occurred, TCR associations were difficult to assign to individual alleles. In an earlier analysis of over 550 of the donors, most TCR beta V segments were observed in productive rearrangements about 90% or about 30% of the time, broadly matching IMGT annotations. It was suggested by the authors that the approach could potentially be generalized to other disease states and immunological phenotypes. The sequencing pipeline was judged likely to have produced a cluster of highly shared sequence variants as a technical artifact. CMV serostatus was the only immune exposure information available for the cohort. In both the original and validation cohorts, the classifier was reported to diagnose cytomegalovirus status with high specificity and sensitivity. The 87-base-pair reads could not distinguish some IMGT-functional V segments, including TRBV6-2 and TRBV6-3, so those segments were excluded. This cohort had only TCR beta chains sequenced, and the lack of alpha or paired-chain data limited which features could be detected. The earlier analysis of 587 of the donors excluded roughly 17 rarely observed V segments, including chromosome 9 orphons, because counts were too low. Sequencing depth was assumed to be roughly uniform across donors in the presence/absence analyses, though that assumption may not hold. Most TCR sequences were observed very rarely across donors, whereas some public TCRs were present in many individuals. In a later analysis, HLA-associated TCR beta chains showed more clonal expansion and lower generation probabilities than non-associated chains that were equally common. A few of the identified cytomegalovirus-associated TCR beta chains were confirmed in vitro to be specific for cytomegalovirus antigens.

The cohort was made up of approximately 700 healthy bone marrow donors. Cohort members were all nominally healthy when sampled, although unrecorded immune exposures were likely present. The donor was CMV seronegative and was included in the group of 352 seronegative cohort members. A peripheral blood sample was collected from each donor, and TCR beta sequencing was performed on peripheral blood mononuclear cells. Genomic DNA was extracted from the blood cell samples with the Qiagen DNeasy Blood Extraction Kit. Deletion took 0 bases off V and 4 bases off J, with a span of 14 bases between the germline ends. Per the germline V gene, SGHRS is the CDR1 and YFSETQ is the CDR2. Including the terminal cysteine and phenylalanine, the CDR3 comprises 16 residues. Only CDR3 DNA is held: 48 bases, read in frame from base 1.

The V and J genes are TRBV5-1 and TRBJ1-3, and TRBD1 may be the D gene, going by 5 matching bases. The clonotype was recovered from a man aged 35 to 55 in good health and CMV-seronegative. Material: PBMCs. The CDR3 in this case is CASSLAFGGQGNTIYF. DNA sequence: TGCGCCAGCAGCTTGGCGTTTGGCGGACAAGGAAACACCATATATTTT.